The T cell receptor beta chain under discussion was sequenced for a study of shared clonotypes between healthy human individuals. Study-level findings and limits: Donors were few, which limited the genetic and exposure-history diversity represented.

Those who donated were healthy HIV-negative adults, with no recent acute infections or vaccinations reported. Some 90 million PBMCs supplied genomic DNA for unsorted samples. Of note for this clone: Its specificity is unknown.

Clones were sequenced by immunoSEQ multiplex PCR, and TCRdb holds only the in-frame ones, with some missing. Here the sample spans approximately 470,000 clones, 81% being singletons. The CDR3 has 18 residues. CDR1 and CDR2 from the germline V gene are SGHTS and YDEGEE. The ends were cut back, 0 bases at V and 4 bases at J, with 17 bases in the middle. This clonotype was sampled from a woman aged 35 to 49 in good health. Some clones in this sample may be carry-over from other donors' samples. Sequencing input: PBMCs. The genes are TRBV5-8 and TRBJ2-6; D gene ambiguous. CDR3 nucleotide sequence: TGTGCCAGCAGCTTGGAGGATCACGCTCCTCTGGGGGCCAACGTCCTGACTTTC. Translating it yields CASSLEDHAPLGANVLTF.